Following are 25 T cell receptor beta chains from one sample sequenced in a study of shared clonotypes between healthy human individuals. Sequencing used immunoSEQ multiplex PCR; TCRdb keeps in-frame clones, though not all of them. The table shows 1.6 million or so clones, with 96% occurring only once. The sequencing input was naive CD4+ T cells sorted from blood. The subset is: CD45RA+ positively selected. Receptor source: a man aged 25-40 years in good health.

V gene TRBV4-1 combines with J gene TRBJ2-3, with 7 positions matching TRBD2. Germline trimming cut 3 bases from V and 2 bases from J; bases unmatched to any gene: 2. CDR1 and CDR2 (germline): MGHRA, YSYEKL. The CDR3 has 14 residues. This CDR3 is CASSQGTITDTQYF. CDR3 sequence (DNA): TGCGCCAGCAGCCAGGGGACTATCACAGATACGCAGTATTTT.

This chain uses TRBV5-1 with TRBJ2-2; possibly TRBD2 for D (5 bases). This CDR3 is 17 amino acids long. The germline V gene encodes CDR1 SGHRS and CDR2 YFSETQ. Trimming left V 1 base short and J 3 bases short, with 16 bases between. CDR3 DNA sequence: TGCGCCAGCAGCTTGCCGCTATCCGGGGTGGACACCGGGGAGCTGTTTTTT. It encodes CASSLPLSGVDTGELFF.

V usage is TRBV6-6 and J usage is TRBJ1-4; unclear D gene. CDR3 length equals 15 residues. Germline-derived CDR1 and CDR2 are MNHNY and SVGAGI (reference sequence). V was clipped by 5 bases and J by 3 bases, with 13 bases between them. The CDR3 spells CASSDTRVANEKLFF. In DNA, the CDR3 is TGTGCCAGCAGTGACACAAGGGTGGCTAATGAAAAACTGTTTTTT.

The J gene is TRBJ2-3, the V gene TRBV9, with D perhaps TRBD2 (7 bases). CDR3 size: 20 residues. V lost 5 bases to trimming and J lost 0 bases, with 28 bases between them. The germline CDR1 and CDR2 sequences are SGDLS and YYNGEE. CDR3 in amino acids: CASSKTAQGGGGPSTDTQYF. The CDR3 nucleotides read TGTGCCAGCAGTAAAACGGCCCAAGGAGGGGGGGGCCCTAGCACAGATACGCAGTATTTT.

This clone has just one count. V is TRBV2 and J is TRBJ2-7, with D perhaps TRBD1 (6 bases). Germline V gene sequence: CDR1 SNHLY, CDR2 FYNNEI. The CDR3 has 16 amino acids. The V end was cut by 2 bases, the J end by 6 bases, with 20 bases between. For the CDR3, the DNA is TGTGCCAGCAGTGAACCCCGGGGACGGGACATGTCCGAGCAGTACTTC. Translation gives CASSEPRGRDMSEQYF.

The CDR3 nucleotides are TGTGCCAGCAGTTTATCCGGGGTGTCCTACAATGAGCAGTTCTTC. This gives the protein CASSLSGVSYNEQFF. The J gene is TRBJ2-1, the V gene TRBV28; the D gene is possibly TRBD2 (5 bases). CDR1 is MDHEN and CDR2 is SYDVKM in the germline V gene. V lost 1 base to trimming and J lost 1 base, with 8 bases between them. CDR3 length: 15 amino acids.

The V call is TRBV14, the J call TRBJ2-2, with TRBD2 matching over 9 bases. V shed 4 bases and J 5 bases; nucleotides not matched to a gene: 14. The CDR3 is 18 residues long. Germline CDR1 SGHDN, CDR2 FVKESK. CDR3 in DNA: TGTGCCAGCAGCCGAATAGCGGGAGACACCAAAAATACCGGGGAGCTGTTTTTT. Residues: CASSRIAGDTKNTGELFF.

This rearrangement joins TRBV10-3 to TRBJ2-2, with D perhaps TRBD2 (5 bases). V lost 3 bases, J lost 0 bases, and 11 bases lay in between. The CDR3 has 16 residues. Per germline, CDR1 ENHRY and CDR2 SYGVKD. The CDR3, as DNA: TGTGCCATCAGTGAAGTAGGGCGGGCGAACACCGGGGAGCTGTTTTTT. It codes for CAISEVGRANTGELFF.

DNA for the CDR3: TGTGCCTGGAGTAGGGGCGCCGCCAATGAGCAGTTCTTC. This sequence encodes CAWSRGAANEQFF. V and J are TRBV30 and TRBJ2-1; TRBD1 is a possible D gene (5 bases). From germline, CDR1 is GTSNPN and CDR2 SVGIG (reference sequence). V was clipped by 2 bases and J by 6 bases, with 11 bases between them. This CDR3 spans 13 amino acids.

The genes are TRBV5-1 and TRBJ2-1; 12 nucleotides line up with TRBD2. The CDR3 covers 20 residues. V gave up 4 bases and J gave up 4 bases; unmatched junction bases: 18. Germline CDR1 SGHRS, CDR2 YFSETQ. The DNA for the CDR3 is TGCGCCAGCAGCGCAGAGGGGACAAGGGGGACTAGCGGGCCATACAATGAGCAGTTCTTC. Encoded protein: CASSAEGTRGTSGPYNEQFF.

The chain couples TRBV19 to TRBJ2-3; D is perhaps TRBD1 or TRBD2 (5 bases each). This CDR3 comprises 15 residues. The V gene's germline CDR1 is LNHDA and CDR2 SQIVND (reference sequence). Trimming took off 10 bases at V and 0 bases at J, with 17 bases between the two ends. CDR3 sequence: CATQGPTGSTDTQYF. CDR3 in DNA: TGTGCCACTCAGGGACCGACGGGAAGCACAGATACGCAGTATTTT.

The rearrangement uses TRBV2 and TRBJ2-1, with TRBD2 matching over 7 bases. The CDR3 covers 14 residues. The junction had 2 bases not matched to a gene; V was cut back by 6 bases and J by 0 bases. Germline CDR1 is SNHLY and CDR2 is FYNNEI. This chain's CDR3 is CASSGRTSYNEQFF. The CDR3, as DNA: TGTGCCAGCAGCGGGAGGACCTCCTACAATGAGCAGTTCTTC.

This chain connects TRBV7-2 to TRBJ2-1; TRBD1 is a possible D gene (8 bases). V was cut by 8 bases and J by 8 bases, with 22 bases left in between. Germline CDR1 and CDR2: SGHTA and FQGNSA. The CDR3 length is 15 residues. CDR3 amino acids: CASFSAHRGRDEQFF. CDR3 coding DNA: TGTGCCAGCTTTTCGGCCCACAGGGGGAGGGATGAGCAGTTCTTC.

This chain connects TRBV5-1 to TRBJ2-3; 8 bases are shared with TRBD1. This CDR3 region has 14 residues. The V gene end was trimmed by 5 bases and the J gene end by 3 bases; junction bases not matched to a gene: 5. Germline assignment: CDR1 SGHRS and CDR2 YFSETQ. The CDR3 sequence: CASSGQGLTDTQYF. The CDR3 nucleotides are TGCGCCAGCAGTGGACAGGGTCTTACAGATACGCAGTATTTT.

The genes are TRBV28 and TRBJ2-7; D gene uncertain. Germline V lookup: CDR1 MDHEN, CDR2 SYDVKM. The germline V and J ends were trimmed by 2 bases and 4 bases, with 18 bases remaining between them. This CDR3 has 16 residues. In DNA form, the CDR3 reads TGTGCCAGCAGTTTAGGCTCGGTAGTTTCCATTTACGAGCAGTACTTC. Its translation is CASSLGSVVSIYEQYF.

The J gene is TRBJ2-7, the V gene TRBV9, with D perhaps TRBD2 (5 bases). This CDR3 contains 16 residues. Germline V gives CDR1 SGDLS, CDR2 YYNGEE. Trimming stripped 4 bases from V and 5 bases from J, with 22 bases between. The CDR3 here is CASSPYPPGNRNEQYF. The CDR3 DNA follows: TGTGCCAGCAGCCCATACCCGCCCGGGAATCGAAACGAGCAGTACTTC. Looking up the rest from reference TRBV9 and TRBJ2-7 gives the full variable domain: DSGVTQTPKHLITATGQRVTLRCSPRSGDLSVYWYQQSLDQGLQFLIQYYNGEERAKGNILERFSAQQFPDLHSELNLSSLELGDSALYFCASSPYPPGNRNEQYFGPGTRLTVT.

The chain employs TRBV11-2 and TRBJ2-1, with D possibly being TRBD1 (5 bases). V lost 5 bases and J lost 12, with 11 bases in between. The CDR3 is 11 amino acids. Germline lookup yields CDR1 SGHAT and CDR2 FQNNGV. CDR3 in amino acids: CASSPGQGQFF. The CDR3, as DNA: TGTGCCAGCAGCCCAGGGCAGGGGCAGTTCTTC.

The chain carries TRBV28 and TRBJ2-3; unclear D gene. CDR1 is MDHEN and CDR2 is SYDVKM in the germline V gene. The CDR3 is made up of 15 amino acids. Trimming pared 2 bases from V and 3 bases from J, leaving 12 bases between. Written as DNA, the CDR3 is TGTGCCAGCAGTTTAGATAGGGATGCGACAGATACGCAGTATTTT. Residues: CASSLDRDATDTQYF.

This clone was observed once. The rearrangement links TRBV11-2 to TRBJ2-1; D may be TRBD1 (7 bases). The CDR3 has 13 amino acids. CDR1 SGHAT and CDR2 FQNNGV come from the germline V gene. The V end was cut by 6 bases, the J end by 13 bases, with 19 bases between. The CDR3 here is CASSLSGGGTQFF. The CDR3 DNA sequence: TGTGCCAGCAGTTTAAGTGGAGGGGGCACTCAGTTCTTC.

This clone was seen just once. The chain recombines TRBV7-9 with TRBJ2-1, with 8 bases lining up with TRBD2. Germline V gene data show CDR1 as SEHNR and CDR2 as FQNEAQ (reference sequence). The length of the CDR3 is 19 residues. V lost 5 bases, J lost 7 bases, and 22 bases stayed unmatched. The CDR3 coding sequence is TGTGCCAGCAGCCGCCCTCCGGGAGGGACCTCCAGGGCAGGGAATGAGCAGTTCTTC. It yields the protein CASSRPPGGTSRAGNEQFF.

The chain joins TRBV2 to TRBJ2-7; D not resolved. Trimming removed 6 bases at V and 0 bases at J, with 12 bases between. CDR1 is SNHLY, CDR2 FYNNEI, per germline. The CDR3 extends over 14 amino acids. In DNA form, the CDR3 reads TGTGCCAGCAGGTACGACGCGGCCTCCTACGAGCAGTACTTC. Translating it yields CASRYDAASYEQYF.

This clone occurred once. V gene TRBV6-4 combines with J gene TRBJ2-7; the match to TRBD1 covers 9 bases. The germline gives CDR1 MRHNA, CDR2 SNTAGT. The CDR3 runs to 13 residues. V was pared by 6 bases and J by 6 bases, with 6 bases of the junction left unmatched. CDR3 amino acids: CASSAGTGSEQYF. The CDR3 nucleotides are TGTGCCAGCAGCGCCGGGACAGGGAGCGAGCAGTACTTC.

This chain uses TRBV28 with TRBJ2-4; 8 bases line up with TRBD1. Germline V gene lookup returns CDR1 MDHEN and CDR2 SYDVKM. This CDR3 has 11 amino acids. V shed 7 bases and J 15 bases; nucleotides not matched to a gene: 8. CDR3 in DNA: TGTGCCAGCATGACAGGGGTGGTACGGTACTTC. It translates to CASMTGVVRYF.

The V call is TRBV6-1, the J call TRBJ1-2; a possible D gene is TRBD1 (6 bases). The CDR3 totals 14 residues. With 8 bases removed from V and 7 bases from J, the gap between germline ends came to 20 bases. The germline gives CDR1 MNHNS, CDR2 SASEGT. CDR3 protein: CASRIDRGASGYTF. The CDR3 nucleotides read TGTGCCAGCCGGATAGATAGGGGGGCGAGTGGCTACACCTTC.

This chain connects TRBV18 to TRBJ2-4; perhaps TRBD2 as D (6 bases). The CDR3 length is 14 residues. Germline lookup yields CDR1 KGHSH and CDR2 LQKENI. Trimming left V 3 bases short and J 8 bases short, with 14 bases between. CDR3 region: CASSPFSGEDIQYF. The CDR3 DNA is TGTGCCAGCTCACCTTTTAGCGGAGAGGACATTCAGTACTTC. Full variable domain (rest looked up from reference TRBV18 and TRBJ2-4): NAGVMQNPRHLVRRRGQEARLRCSPMKGHSHVYWYRQLPEEGLKFMVYLQKENIIDESGMPKERFSAEFPKEGPSILRIQQVVRGDSAAYFCASSPFSGEDIQYFGAGTRLSVL.